This T cell receptor (beta chain) was captured in a study of identical twins. TCRdb fed the 5' RACE reads into MiXCR, producing one record per CDR3 protein. The sample lists about 490,000 distinct CDR3 sequences, approximately 14% occurring once. Study-wide results and caveats: Sharing of beta out-of-frame sequences by twins showed a weaker excess. Cord blood beta clonotypes that were abundant carried fewer insertions, and memory repertoires showed no such trend.

This clonotype was seen ten or more times. Its antigen is undetermined. Germline lookup yields CDR1 ENHRY and CDR2 SYGVKD. The CDR3 contains 14 residues. V gave up 6 bases and J gave up 4 bases; unmatched junction bases: 6. This sample also appeared in a second study, on yellow fever vaccine responses in identical twins.

The chain uses TRBV10-3 and TRBJ2-1; 7 bases map to TRBD1. Specimen: CD4+ T cells sorted from blood. The TCR comes from a woman under 30 in good health. The CDR3 is CAISRGQDYNEQFF. The CDR3 bases are TGTGCCATCAGCCGAGGACAGGATTACAATGAGCAGTTCTTC.